This T cell receptor beta chain was captured in a study of blood T cell repertoires in COVID-19. Germline trimming cut 0 bases from V and 6 bases from J; bases unmatched to any gene: 3. CDR1 is GTSNPN and CDR2 is SVGIG in the germline V gene (reference sequence). The CDR3 is 14 amino acids. Authors' data handling: Reference gene primer amplification gave nucleated cell count estimates. TCRdb's table, derived via immunoSEQ multiplex PCR, lists solely in-frame clones and lacks some. The V and J calls and the clone size are those of that table, but D and trimming were determined from the DNA. The profile shows approximately 190,000 clones, approximately 79% of them singletons. In its sample, this clone was seen once.

The specimen was peripheral blood. The receptor's source is a man aged 25 to 45 with active or convalescent COVID-19. The chain has TRBV30 and TRBJ2-4, with 9 positions matching TRBD1. CDR3 sequence: CAWSVRDRANIQYF. In DNA, the CDR3 is TGTGCCTGGAGTGTCCGGGACAGGGCAAACATTCAGTACTTC.